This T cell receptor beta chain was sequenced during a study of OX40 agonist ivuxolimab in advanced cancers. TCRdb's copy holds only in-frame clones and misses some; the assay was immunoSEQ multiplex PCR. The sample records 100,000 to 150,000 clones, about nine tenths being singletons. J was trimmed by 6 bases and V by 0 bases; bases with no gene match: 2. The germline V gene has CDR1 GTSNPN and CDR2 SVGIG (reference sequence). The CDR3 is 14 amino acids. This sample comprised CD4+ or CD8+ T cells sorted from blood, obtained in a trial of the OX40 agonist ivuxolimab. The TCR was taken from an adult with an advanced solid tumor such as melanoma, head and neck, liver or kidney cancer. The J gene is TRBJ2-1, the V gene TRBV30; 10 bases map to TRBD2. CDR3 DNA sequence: TGTGCCTGGAGTGTTACTAGCGGGACCAATGAGCAGTTCTTC. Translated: CAWSVTSGTNEQFF. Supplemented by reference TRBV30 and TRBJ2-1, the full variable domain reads SQTIHQWPATLVQPVGSPLSLECTVEGTSNPNLYWYRQAAGRGLQLLFYSVGIGQISSEVPQNLSASRPQDRQFILSSKKLLLSDSGFYLCAWSVTSGTNEQFFGPGTRLTVL.